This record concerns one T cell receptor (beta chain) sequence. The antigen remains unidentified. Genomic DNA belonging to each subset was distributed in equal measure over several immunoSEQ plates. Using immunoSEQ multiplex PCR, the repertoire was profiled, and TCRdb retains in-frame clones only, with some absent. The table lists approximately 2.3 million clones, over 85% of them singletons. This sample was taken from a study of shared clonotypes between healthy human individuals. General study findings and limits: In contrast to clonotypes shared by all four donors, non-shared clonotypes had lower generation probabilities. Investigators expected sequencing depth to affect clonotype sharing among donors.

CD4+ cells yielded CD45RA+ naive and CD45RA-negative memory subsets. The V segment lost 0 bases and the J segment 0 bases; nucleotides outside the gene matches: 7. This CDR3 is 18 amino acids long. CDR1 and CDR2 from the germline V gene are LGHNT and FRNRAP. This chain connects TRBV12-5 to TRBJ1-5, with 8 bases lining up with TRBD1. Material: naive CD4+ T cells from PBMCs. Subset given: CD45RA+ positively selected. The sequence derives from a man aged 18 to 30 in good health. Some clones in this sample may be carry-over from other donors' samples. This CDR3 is CASGLVPDRGSSNQPQHF. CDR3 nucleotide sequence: TGTGCTAGTGGTTTGGTACCCGACAGGGGAAGTAGCAATCAGCCCCAGCATTTT.